This T cell receptor beta chain was obtained from a study of regulatory T cells in long-lasting Graves disease. This clonotype was counted a few times. The authors built TCR beta libraries using iRepertoire HTBI primers and Arm-PCR of CDR3 regions. TCRdb recomputed calls from the multiplex PCR reads with MiXCR, one row per CDR3 protein. The sample lists about 660,000 distinct CDR3 sequences; around 30% were seen once. Sample time point: persistent/refractory GD, antithyroid drugs over 5 years with positive TRAb. PBMC-extracted RNA yielded the TCR library. American Thyroid Association guidelines served as the basis for diagnosing Graves' disease. CDR1 is SGHRS and CDR2 is YFSETQ in the germline V gene. Germline trimming cut 4 bases from V and 6 bases from J; bases unmatched to any gene: 9. CDR3 size: 15 residues.

This sequence was found in a female donor with Graves disease. V usage is TRBV5-1 and J usage is TRBJ2-2; TRBD2 matches 7 bases. The specimen was peripheral blood mononuclear cells (PBMCs), collected when the disease was refractory, from a patient treated with antithyroid drugs. CDR3 nucleotide sequence: TGCGCCAGCAGCCTGGCGGGCGGGAGAGCCGGGGAGCTGTTTTTT. Translation gives CASSLAGGRAGELFF. Drawing the rest from reference TRBV5-1 and TRBJ2-2, the complete variable domain is KAGVTQTPRYLIKTRGQQVTLSCSPISGHRSVSWYQQTPGQGLQFLFEYFSETQRNKGNFPGRFSGRQFSNSRSEMNVSTLELGDSALYLCASSLAGGRAGELFFGEGSRLTVL.